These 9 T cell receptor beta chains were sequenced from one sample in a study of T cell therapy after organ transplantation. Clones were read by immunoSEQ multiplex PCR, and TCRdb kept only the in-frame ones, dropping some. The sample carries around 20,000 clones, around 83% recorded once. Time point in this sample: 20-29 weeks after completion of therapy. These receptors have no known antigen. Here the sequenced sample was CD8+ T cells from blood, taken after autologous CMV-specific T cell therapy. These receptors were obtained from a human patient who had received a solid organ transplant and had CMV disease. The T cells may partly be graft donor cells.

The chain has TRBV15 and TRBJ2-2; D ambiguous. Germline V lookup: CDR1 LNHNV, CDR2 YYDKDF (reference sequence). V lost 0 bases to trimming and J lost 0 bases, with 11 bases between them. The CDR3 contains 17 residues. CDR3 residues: CATSRDRVRANTGELFF. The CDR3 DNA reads TGTGCCACCAGCAGAGATCGGGTACGCGCGAACACCGGGGAGCTGTTTTTT.

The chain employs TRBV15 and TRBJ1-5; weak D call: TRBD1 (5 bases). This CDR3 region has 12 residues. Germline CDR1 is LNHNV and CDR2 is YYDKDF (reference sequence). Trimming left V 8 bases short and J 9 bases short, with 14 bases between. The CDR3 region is CATQGPVPPQHF. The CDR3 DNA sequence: TGTGCCACCCAGGGTCCTGTTCCGCCCCAGCATTTT.

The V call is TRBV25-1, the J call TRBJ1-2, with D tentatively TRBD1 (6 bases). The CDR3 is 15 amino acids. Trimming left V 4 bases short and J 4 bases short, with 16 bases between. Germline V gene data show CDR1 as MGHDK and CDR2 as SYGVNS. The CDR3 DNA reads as TGTGCCAGCAGTGGAGGGGGGGTTTTCGGCTATGGCTACACCTTC. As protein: CASSGGGVFGYGYTF.

This CDR3 reads CASSESGSPLHF. DNA of the CDR3: TGTGCCAGCAGTGAATCTGGGTCACCCCTCCACTTT. The genes are TRBV25-1 and TRBJ1-6; D remains unclear. Germline CDR1 is MGHDK and CDR2 is SYGVNS. V was shortened by 1 base and J by 10 bases, with 5 bases between the two germline ends. The CDR3 has 12 amino acids.

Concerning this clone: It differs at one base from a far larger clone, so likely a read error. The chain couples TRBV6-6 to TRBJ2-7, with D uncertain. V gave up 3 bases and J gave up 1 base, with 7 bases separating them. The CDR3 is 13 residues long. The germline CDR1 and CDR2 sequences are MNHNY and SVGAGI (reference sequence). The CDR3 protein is CASSYGGSYEQYF. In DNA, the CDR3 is TGTGCCAGCAGTTATGGCGGATCCTACGAGCAGTACTTC.

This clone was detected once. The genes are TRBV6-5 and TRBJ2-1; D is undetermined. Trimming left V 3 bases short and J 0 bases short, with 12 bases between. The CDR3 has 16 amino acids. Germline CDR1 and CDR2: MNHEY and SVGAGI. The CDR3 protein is CASSYTTPSSYNEQFF. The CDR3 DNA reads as TGTGCCAGCAGTTATACGACTCCCTCCTCCTACAATGAGCAGTTCTTC.

The CDR3 region is CASSVVIGGPITDTQYF. In nucleotides, the CDR3 is TGTGCCAGCAGCGTGGTTATCGGGGGGCCCATCACAGATACGCAGTATTTT. The V gene is TRBV9, the J gene TRBJ2-3; D is perhaps TRBD2 (7 bases). Germline CDR1 SGDLS, CDR2 YYNGEE. This CDR3 has 17 amino acids. Trimming shortened V by 2 bases and J by 2 bases, and 18 bases separated the two germline ends. Using reference TRBV9 and TRBJ2-3 for the parts outside the CDR3, the full variable domain is DSGVTQTPKHLITATGQRVTLRCSPRSGDLSVYWYQQSLDQGLQFLIQYYNGEERAKGNILERFSAQQFPDLHSELNLSSLELGDSALYFCASSVVIGGPITDTQYFGPGTRLTVL.

The CDR3 here is CASSRQTANYGYTF. CDR3 coding DNA: TGTGCCAGCTCCCGACAGACCGCTAACTATGGCTACACCTTC. The chain couples TRBV25-1 to TRBJ1-2; possibly TRBD1 for D (5 bases). The CDR3 consists of 14 residues. V lost 8 bases and J lost 0, with 13 bases in between. CDR1 is MGHDK, CDR2 SYGVNS, per germline.

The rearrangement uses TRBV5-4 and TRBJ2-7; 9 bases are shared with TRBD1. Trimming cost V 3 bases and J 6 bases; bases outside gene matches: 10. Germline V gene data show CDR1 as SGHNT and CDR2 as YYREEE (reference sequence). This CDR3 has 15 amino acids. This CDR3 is CASSWKQGALSEQYF. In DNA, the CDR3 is TGTGCCAGCAGCTGGAAACAGGGGGCGCTTTCCGAGCAGTACTTC.